This T cell receptor beta chain was documented in a study of blood T cell repertoires in COVID-19. Study context: The study drew acute and convalescent COVID-19 samples from the United States, Italy and Spain.

The germline V gene has CDR1 MNHEY and CDR2 SVGEGT. Trimming removed 0 bases from V and 4 bases from J; junction bases left unmatched: 8. The length of the CDR3 is 16 residues. Ages ranged from about 18 to 89 years, with residence in about 23 US areas. Grouping used clinical history reported by participants in a survey and questionnaire. Using immunoSEQ multiplex PCR, the repertoire was profiled, and TCRdb retains in-frame clones only, with some absent. The data contain roughly 400,000 clones, nearly 90% of them singletons. The receptor was isolated from a woman under 30 who had been exposed to COVID-19. This rearrangement joins TRBV6-2 or TRBV6-3 to TRBJ1-2, with TRBD1 matching 7 bases. The sample taken for sequencing was PBMCs or T cells enriched from blood (not recorded which). The CDR3 bases are TGTGCCAGCAGTTACTCTTCCACAGGGGTATCCTATGGCTACACCTTC. It encodes CASSYSSTGVSYGYTF.